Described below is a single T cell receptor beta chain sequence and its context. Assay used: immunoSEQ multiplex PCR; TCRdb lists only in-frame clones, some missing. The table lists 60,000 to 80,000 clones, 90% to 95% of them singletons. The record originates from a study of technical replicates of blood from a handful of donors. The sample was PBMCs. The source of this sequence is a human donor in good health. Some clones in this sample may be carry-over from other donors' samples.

CDR3 DNA sequence: TGTGCCAGCACTCGTGGGGACAGTCGGGTTGGCGGGGAGCTGTTTTTT. Its translation is CASTRGDSRVGGELFF. This chain joins TRBV28 and TRBJ2-2; 7 bases are a match to TRBD1. This CDR3 contains 16 residues. V lost 7 bases, J lost 7 bases, and 15 bases stayed unmatched. CDR1 is MDHEN and CDR2 is SYDVKM in the germline V gene.